The subject of this entry is one TCR beta chain. Germline CDR1 reads LNHDA; CDR2 reads SQIVND (reference sequence). Between the trimmed V and J ends, which lost 9 bases and 3 bases, there was a span of 14 bases. The CDR3 has 13 residues. The data originate from a study of blood T cell repertoires in COVID-19. Study context: The origin of the acute and convalescent COVID-19 samples was the United States, Italy and Spain.

Measured with immunoSEQ multiplex PCR; TCRdb has only the in-frame clones, and not every one. The sample has about 52,000 clones, over 75% seen once. The TCR comes from a man aged 65 to 79 with acute or convalescent COVID-19. The sequenced sample was peripheral blood. V gene TRBV19 combines with J gene TRBJ1-1; D gene unclear. CDR3: CASKRVRDTEAFF. DNA for the CDR3: TGTGCCAGCAAGCGGGTTCGCGACACTGAAGCTTTCTTT. Using reference TRBV19 and TRBJ1-1 for the parts outside the CDR3, the full variable domain is DGGITQSPKYLFRKEGQNVTLSCEQNLNHDAMYWYRQDPGQGLRLIYYSQIVNDFQKGDIAEGYSVSREKKESFPLTVTSAQKNPTAFYLCASKRVRDTEAFFGQGTRLTVV.